The next 20 T cell receptor beta chains were all read from a single sample in a study of shared clonotypes between healthy human individuals. The protocol was immunoSEQ multiplex PCR, while the TCRdb copy is restricted to in-frame clones and leaves out a portion. Here the sample spans a few million clones, just under 95% being singletons. The sequencing input was naive CD4+ T cells from PBMCs. The subset here: CD45RA+ positively selected. Receptor source: a man aged 18 to 30 in good health. Some clones in this sample may be carry-over from other donors' samples.

This chain connects TRBV5-1 to TRBJ1-1, with 7 bases aligning to TRBD1. The CDR3 contains 15 residues. Trimming at V came to 4 bases and at J to 0 bases, leaving 6 bases not matched to a gene. Germline values: CDR1 SGHRS, CDR2 YFSETQ. CDR3 amino acids: CASSAGQAMNTEAFF. The CDR3 bases are TGCGCCAGCAGCGCCGGACAGGCAATGAACACTGAAGCTTTCTTT.

This clone was counted once. J is TRBJ1-2 and V is TRBV5-4, with D tentatively TRBD1 (6 bases). The CDR3 has 14 residues. The germline V and J ends were trimmed by 0 bases and 8 bases, with 14 bases remaining between them. The germline gives CDR1 SGHNT, CDR2 YYREEE (reference sequence). The CDR3, as DNA: TGTGCCAGCAGCTTGGCCGGACAGCCGGAGGGCTACACCTTC. Its protein is CASSLAGQPEGYTF.

The gene calls are TRBV28 and TRBJ1-2; TRBD1 aligns across 12 bases. The CDR3 totals 15 residues. J lost 2 bases, V lost 11 bases, and 9 bases had no gene match. Per the germline V gene, CDR1 is MDHEN and CDR2 is SYDVKM. CDR3 amino acids: CAGSGTGGKNYGYTF. In DNA form, the CDR3 reads TGTGCCGGGTCCGGGACAGGGGGCAAGAACTATGGCTACACCTTC.

On this clone itself: This specimen includes other DNA sequences encoding the same CDR3. V is TRBV7-9 and J is TRBJ2-5; D is unclear. The V gene lost 5 bases and the J gene lost 5 bases, with 15 bases spanning the gap. This CDR3 contains 14 residues. Germline V gene data show CDR1 as SEHNR and CDR2 as FQNEAQ (reference sequence). As DNA, the CDR3 is TGTGCCAGCAGCCCTGTAGGCGTGGGGGAGACCCAGTACTTC. Translation: CASSPVGVGETQYF.

The chain links TRBV7-8 to TRBJ1-1; D not certain. V lost 5 bases and J lost 2, with 15 bases in between. Germline CDR1 is SGHVS and CDR2 is FQNEAQ. The CDR3 consists of 15 residues. The CDR3 reads CASSPLALQNTEAFF. CDR3 coding DNA: TGTGCCAGCAGCCCCTTGGCCCTCCAAAACACTGAAGCTTTCTTT.

This rearrangement joins TRBV2 to TRBJ2-2; TRBD2 might be the D (6 bases). This CDR3 region has 15 residues. With 4 bases removed from V and 4 bases from J, the gap between germline ends came to 13 bases. Germline assignment: CDR1 SNHLY and CDR2 FYNNEI. Written as DNA, the CDR3 is TGTGCCAGCAGTGGAGGAGGGTTTGTCACCGGGGAGCTGTTTTTT. This codes for CASSGGGFVTGELFF. The full variable domain, rest sourced from reference TRBV2 and TRBJ2-2, is EPEVTQTPSHQVTQMGQEVILRCVPISNHLYFYWYRQILGQKVEFLVSFYNNEISEKSEIFDDQFSVERPDGSNFTLKIRSTKLEDSAMYFCASSGGGFVTGELFFGEGSRLTVL.

The CDR3 DNA sequence: TGTGCCAGCAGTGACAATAGAGCCGGGGACAATCAGCCCCAGCATTTT. Its protein product is CASSDNRAGDNQPQHF. The chain uses TRBV28 and TRBJ1-5, with no clear D. The V end lost 5 bases, the J end lost 3 bases, and 17 bases lay between the germline ends. The CDR3 is 16 amino acids. From germline, CDR1 is MDHEN and CDR2 SYDVKM.

The V call is TRBV9, the J call TRBJ2-3, with no clear D. V was pared by 3 bases and J by 1 base, with 9 bases between. Germline CDR1 SGDLS, CDR2 YYNGEE. The CDR3 loop spans 14 amino acids. CDR3 in DNA: TGTGCCAGCAGCGAGGGTCTGGGCACAGATACGCAGTATTTT. Its protein is CASSEGLGTDTQYF.

This clone was detected only a few times. The genes are TRBV2 and TRBJ1-2; maybe TRBD1 (5 bases). Trimming left V 4 bases short and J 8 bases short, with 11 bases between. The CDR3 contains 12 residues. The germline V gene has CDR1 SNHLY and CDR2 FYNNEI. The CDR3 region is CASSGDGGGYTF. The CDR3 nucleotides read TGTGCCAGCAGTGGGGACGGTGGGGGCTACACCTTC. Supplemented by reference TRBV2 and TRBJ1-2, the full variable domain reads EPEVTQTPSHQVTQMGQEVILRCVPISNHLYFYWYRQILGQKVEFLVSFYNNEISEKSEIFDDQFSVERPDGSNFTLKIRSTKLEDSAMYFCASSGDGGGYTFGSGTRLTVV.

V usage is TRBV28 and J usage is TRBJ1-2; TRBD1 matches at 8 bases. Per the germline V gene, CDR1 is MDHEN and CDR2 is SYDVKM. The CDR3 runs 15 residues. The junction had 13 bases not matched to a gene; V was cut back by 6 bases and J by 7 bases. Written as DNA, the CDR3 is TGTGCCAGCAGCCTCCCGCGCCCAGGGGGCTTTGGCTACACCTTC. Amino acid sequence: CASSLPRPGGFGYTF.

CDR3 region: CASTLGGPYEQYF. For the CDR3, the DNA is TGTGCCAGCACCCTTGGTGGGCCCTACGAGCAGTACTTC. The chain carries TRBV28 and TRBJ2-7, with D hard to call. Germline V CDR1 and CDR2: MDHEN, SYDVKM. CDR3 size: 13 residues. V was trimmed by 7 bases and J by 2 bases, leaving 12 bases between them.

This sequence joins TRBV7-2 and TRBJ2-3; the match to TRBD1 covers 8 bases. This CDR3 is 18 amino acids long. CDR1 is SGHTA and CDR2 is FQGNSA in the germline V gene. The junction had 12 bases not matched to a gene; V was cut back by 1 base and J by 3 bases. CDR3 nucleotides: TGTGCCAGCAGCTTAGTCCAACAGGGGACAGGATCGACAGATACGCAGTATTTT. This gives the protein CASSLVQQGTGSTDTQYF.

With respect to this clone: Other nucleotide sequences in the sample specify the same CDR3. The rearrangement links TRBV5-1 to TRBJ2-7; D is undetermined. Between the trimmed V and J ends, which lost 2 bases and 0 bases, there was a span of 6 bases. The CDR3 runs to 13 residues. CDR1 and CDR2 (germline): SGHRS, YFSETQ. In DNA, the CDR3 is TGCGCCAGCAGCTTAACGGCCTCCTACGAGCAGTACTTC. This gives the protein CASSLTASYEQYF.

This rearrangement joins TRBV20-1 to TRBJ2-7; no definite D call. Trimming took off 6 bases at V and 7 bases at J, with 10 bases between the two ends. Germline lookup yields CDR1 DFQATT and CDR2 SNEGSKA (reference sequence). This CDR3 region has 10 residues. For the CDR3, the DNA is TGCAGTGCCCAGTCAATAGAGCAGTACTTC. Protein: CSAQSIEQYF.

This chain links TRBV4-2 with TRBJ1-3, with no clear D. Per germline, CDR1 LGHNA and CDR2 YNFKEQ. This CDR3 comprises 16 residues. V was shortened by 4 bases and J by 3 bases, with 16 bases between the two germline ends. CDR3 sequence (DNA): TGTGCCAGCAGCCCCCTTAAACATGGAGGTGGAAACACCATATATTTT. Encoded protein: CASSPLKHGGGNTIYF.

A note on this clone: The identical CDR3 is also encoded by other nucleotide sequences in the sample. This sequence joins TRBV9 and TRBJ2-7; the D is unclear. Trimming removed 0 bases from V and 3 bases from J, with 4 bases in between. Germline V CDR1 and CDR2: SGDLS, YYNGEE. The CDR3 loop spans 12 amino acids. CDR3 amino acids: CASSVDGYEQYF. CDR3 sequence (DNA): TGTGCCAGCAGCGTAGACGGCTACGAGCAGTACTTC.

The J gene is TRBJ2-2, the V gene TRBV5-6, with a possible D match to TRBD1 (6 bases). This CDR3 comprises 17 residues. Germline values: CDR1 SGHDT, CDR2 YYEEEE. The V end was cut by 2 bases, the J end by 4 bases, with 18 bases between. The CDR3 DNA reads TGTGCCAGCAGCTTTCTACGTATGACAGGTGGCACCGGGGAGCTGTTTTTT. Its protein product is CASSFLRMTGGTGELFF.

The CDR3 nucleotides are TGCGCCAGCAGCCATCCCAGACAGGGGGCGCGTAATGAGCAGTTCTTC. The encoded protein is CASSHPRQGARNEQFF. The chain couples TRBV4-1 to TRBJ2-1; 10 positions match TRBD1. Germline V gene data show CDR1 as MGHRA and CDR2 as YSYEKL. Trimming took 3 bases from V and 7 from J; bases not matched to a gene: 9. This CDR3 spans 16 amino acids.

The rearrangement links TRBV4-2 to TRBJ1-1; no firm D call. The CDR3 has 14 amino acids. CDR1 and CDR2 (germline): LGHNA, YNFKEQ. Trimming pared 4 bases from V and 0 bases from J, leaving 9 bases between. The chain's CDR3 is CASSPLGLNTEAFF. CDR3 coding DNA: TGTGCCAGCAGCCCCCTTGGGCTGAACACTGAAGCTTTCTTT.

The chain combines TRBV11-3 with TRBJ2-5; D is possibly TRBD1 (6 bases). The CDR3 has 12 residues. V was pared by 5 bases and J by 3 bases, with 7 bases between. CDR1 SGHNT and CDR2 YENEEA come from the germline V gene. For the CDR3, the DNA is TGTGCCAGCAGCCGGGACAAAGAGACCCAGTACTTC. Its protein is CASSRDKETQYF.